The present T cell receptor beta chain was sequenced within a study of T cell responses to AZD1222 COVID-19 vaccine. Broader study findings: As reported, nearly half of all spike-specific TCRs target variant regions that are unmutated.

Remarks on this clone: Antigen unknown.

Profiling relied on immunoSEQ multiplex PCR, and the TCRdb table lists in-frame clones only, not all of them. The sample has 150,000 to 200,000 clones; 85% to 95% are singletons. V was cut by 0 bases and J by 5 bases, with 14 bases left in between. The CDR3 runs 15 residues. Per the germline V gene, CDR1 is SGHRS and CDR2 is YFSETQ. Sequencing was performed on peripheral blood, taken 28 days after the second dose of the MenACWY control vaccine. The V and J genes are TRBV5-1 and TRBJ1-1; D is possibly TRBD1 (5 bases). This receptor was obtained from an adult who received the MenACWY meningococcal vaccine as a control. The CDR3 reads CASSLVWRGGTEAFF. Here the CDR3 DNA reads TGCGCCAGCAGCTTGGTATGGCGGGGGGGTACTGAAGCTTTCTTT. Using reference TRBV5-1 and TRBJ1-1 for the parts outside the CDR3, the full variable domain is KAGVTQTPRYLIKTRGQQVTLSCSPISGHRSVSWYQQTPGQGLQFLFEYFSETQRNKGNFPGRFSGRQFSNSRSEMNVSTLELGDSALYLCASSLVWRGGTEAFFGQGTRLTVV.